Sequencing of this T cell receptor beta chain was carried out in a study of Graves' ophthalmopathy and Graves' hyperthyroidism. Study as a whole: Over 18 months of follow-up, stable hyperthyroidism required that no ophthalmopathy appear. General study points: With approximately 88% sensitivity and approximately 80% specificity, a 13-signature model separated ophthalmopathy from stable hyperthyroidism.

Hyperthyroidism was new, under 2 months, in patients aged 18 to 65. The CDR3 has 15 residues. Germline CDR1 SGHDN, CDR2 FVKESK. Trimming took 7 bases from V and 1 from J, leaving 16 bases between them. The authors amplified TCR beta CDR3 regions, and they did so from RNA transcripts for repertoire sequencing. Second-round multiplex PCR came after first-round RT-PCR with HTBI primers. TCRdb redid the calling of the multiplex PCR reads with MiXCR, one entry per CDR3 protein. The sample lists over a million distinct CDR3 sequences, roughly 35% occurring once. This clonotype was observed many times. Its specificity is not known.

This receptor was obtained from an adult man with Graves' hyperthyroidism. Sequencing was done on a sample of peripheral blood or thyroid tissue (not recorded which). The J gene is TRBJ2-5, the V gene TRBV14; TRBD1 might be the D (5 bases). Here the CDR3 DNA reads TGTGCCAGCAACCCAGGGCACACTTTCCAAGAGACCCAGTACTTC. It yields the protein CASNPGHTFQETQYF.